The 27 T cell receptor beta chains listed next were all sequenced from one sample in a study of shared clonotypes between healthy human individuals. Some clones are missing from TCRdb's copy, which holds only in-frame ones; the method was immunoSEQ multiplex PCR. The table has about a million clones, about 80% seen once; the top ten hold roughly 0.83%. The sequencing input was memory CD4+ T cells from PBMCs. Sample subset: CD45RA-negative fraction. The receptors shown here come from a man younger than 35 in good health. Some clones in this sample may be carry-over from other donors' samples.

The V call is TRBV14, the J call TRBJ2-7; D is undetermined. The length of the CDR3 is 13 residues. V was pared by 4 bases and J by 2 bases, with 9 bases between. Looked up from germline, CDR1 is SGHDN and CDR2 is FVKESK. The CDR3 loop is CASSPPGPYEQYF. The CDR3 nucleotides read TGTGCCAGCAGCCCCCCCGGTCCCTACGAGCAGTACTTC. Supplemented by reference TRBV14 and TRBJ2-7, the full variable domain reads EAGVTQFPSHSVIEKGQTVTLRCDPISGHDNLYWYRRVMGKEIKFLLHFVKESKQDESGMPNNRFLAERTGGTYSTLKVQPAELEDSGVYFCASSPPGPYEQYFGPGTRLTVT.

The CDR3 DNA reads TGCGCCAGCAGCTTGATGGGTGGAGAAAAACTGTTTTTT. This gives the protein CASSLMGGEKLFF. This sequence joins TRBV5-1 and TRBJ1-4; the D is unclear. The CDR3 length is 13 residues. V was trimmed by 1 base and J by 8 bases, leaving 9 bases between them. From germline, CDR1 is SGHRS and CDR2 YFSETQ.

The rearrangement joins TRBV27 to TRBJ2-7, with D hard to call. V dropped 3 bases and J dropped 1 base, with 13 bases sitting between them. Per germline, CDR1 MNHEY and CDR2 SMNVEV (reference sequence). This CDR3 comprises 15 residues. CDR3 loop: CASSLAGLNSYEQYF. As DNA, the CDR3 is TGTGCCAGCAGTTTGGCCGGGTTAAATTCCTACGAGCAGTACTTC.

V usage is TRBV25-1 and J usage is TRBJ1-1; no firm D call. Trimming pared 2 bases from V and 4 bases from J, leaving 17 bases between. The length of the CDR3 is 16 residues. The V gene's germline CDR1 is MGHDK and CDR2 SYGVNS. This chain's CDR3 is CASSERDGAALTEAFF. For the CDR3, the DNA is TGTGCCAGCAGTGAAAGAGATGGCGCGGCCCTCACTGAAGCTTTCTTT.

Points on this clone: The same CDR3 also results from other DNA sequences found in this sample. The V gene is TRBV2, the J gene TRBJ2-5; D is uncertain. CDR3 size: 12 residues. V shed 4 bases and J shed 2 bases, with 5 bases lying between them. In germline, CDR1 is SNHLY, CDR2 FYNNEI. The CDR3: CASSVGQETQYF. The CDR3, as DNA: TGTGCCAGCAGTGTGGGGCAAGAGACCCAGTACTTC.

V and J are TRBV7-6 and TRBJ1-4; no reliable D call. Between the trimmed V and J ends, which lost 0 bases and 5 bases, there was a span of 25 bases. CDR3 size: 20 residues. The germline CDR1 and CDR2 sequences are SGHVS and FNYEAQ. The CDR3 DNA reads as TGTGCCAGCAGCTTAGCGATCGACCGGGCCAATACAGCTATCAATGAAAAACTGTTTTTT. It translates to CASSLAIDRANTAINEKLFF.

This clone turned up a few times. V usage is TRBV7-9 and J usage is TRBJ2-7, with TRBD1 matching 8 bases. V dropped 2 bases and J dropped 4; count of bases not matched to a gene: 7. This CDR3 region has 15 residues. Germline values: CDR1 SEHNR, CDR2 FQNEAQ (reference sequence). For the CDR3, the DNA is TGTGCCAGCAGCTTAAGGGGACAGGAACGGTACGAGCAGTACTTC. This codes for CASSLRGQERYEQYF.

The chain links TRBV5-1 to TRBJ2-5; D unresolved. Trimming stripped 2 bases from V and 0 bases from J, with 5 bases between. CDR1 is SGHRS and CDR2 is YFSETQ in the germline V gene. This CDR3 contains 13 residues. The CDR3 nucleotides are TGCGCCAGCAGCTTCCAGTACCAAGAGACCCAGTACTTC. This sequence encodes CASSFQYQETQYF. The variable domain in full, with the rest retrieved from reference TRBV5-1 and TRBJ2-5, is KAGVTQTPRYLIKTRGQQVTLSCSPISGHRSVSWYQQTPGQGLQFLFEYFSETQRNKGNFPGRFSGRQFSNSRSEMNVSTLELGDSALYLCASSFQYQETQYFGPGTRLLVL.

The chain joins TRBV4-2 to TRBJ2-2; weak D call: TRBD1 (5 bases). Germline V gene data show CDR1 as LGHNA and CDR2 as YNFKEQ. With 1 base removed from V and 0 bases from J, the gap between germline ends came to 9 bases. The CDR3 sequence is 16 residues long. The CDR3 loop reads CASSQAQGANTGELFF. In DNA, the CDR3 is TGTGCCAGCAGCCAAGCCCAGGGCGCGAACACCGGGGAGCTGTTTTTT.

The rearrangement uses TRBV7-3 and TRBJ2-2; tentative D call: TRBD1 (5 bases). Trimming removed 7 bases at V and 0 bases at J, with 12 bases between. The CDR3 totals 15 residues. Germline CDR1 reads SGHTA; CDR2 reads FQGTGA. The CDR3 loop is CASTLTAANTGELFF. The CDR3, as DNA: TGTGCCAGCACCCTGACAGCTGCGAACACCGGGGAGCTGTTTTTT.

The rearrangement joins TRBV29-1 to TRBJ2-1, with a possible D match to TRBD1 (6 bases). Germline loops: CDR1 SQVTM, CDR2 ANQGSEA. V was trimmed by 0 bases and J by 10 bases, leaving 13 bases between them. The CDR3 has 13 residues. The CDR3 coding sequence is TGCAGCGTTGAAGATTACCAGGGGTTGGAGCAGTTCTTC. Translated: CSVEDYQGLEQFF.

About this clone itself: Within the sample, other DNA sequences also encode this same CDR3. This chain uses TRBV5-1 with TRBJ2-7; D is perhaps TRBD2 (6 bases). Trimming left V 2 bases short and J 1 base short, with 10 bases between. CDR3 length: 14 amino acids. Germline CDR1 reads SGHRS; CDR2 reads YFSETQ. This chain's CDR3 is CASSLQTSSYEQYF. CDR3 bases: TGCGCCAGCAGCTTACAGACTAGTTCCTACGAGCAGTACTTC.

The genes are TRBV15 and TRBJ1-5; D gene unclear. Trimming cost V 0 bases and J 4 bases, with 10 bases left between them. Germline V lookup: CDR1 LNHNV, CDR2 YYDKDF (reference sequence). This CDR3 is built from 15 residues. The CDR3 DNA follows: TGTGCCACCAGCAGAGAGAACGGGAGGAATCAGCCCCAGCATTTT. Protein product: CATSRENGRNQPQHF.

The CDR3 nucleotides read TGTGCCAGTAGTATCAAATCGGGAGGGCCGCCTCTGAAGCGGGCTGAAGCTTTCTTT. This codes for CASSIKSGGPPLKRAEAFF. The chain carries TRBV19 and TRBJ1-1, with D uncertain. Per the germline V gene, CDR1 is LNHDA and CDR2 is SQIVND (reference sequence). This CDR3 has 19 residues. The V gene lost 3 bases and the J gene lost 6 bases, with 29 bases spanning the gap.

This rearrangement joins TRBV11-2 to TRBJ1-4, with D uncertain. Trimming left V 8 bases short and J 0 bases short, with 13 bases between. This CDR3 region has 15 residues. Germline V gives CDR1 SGHAT, CDR2 FQNNGV. Here the CDR3 reads CASSYSTATNEKLFF. The CDR3 region has the DNA TGTGCCAGCTCCTATAGCACAGCAACTAATGAAAAACTGTTTTTT.

The J gene is TRBJ1-2, the V gene TRBV28; 8 bases are a match to TRBD1. The V segment lost 4 bases and the J segment 7 bases; nucleotides outside the gene matches: 11. Germline V lookup: CDR1 MDHEN, CDR2 SYDVKM. The CDR3 consists of 15 residues. DNA for the CDR3: TGTGCCAGCAGTTCGGGATCAGGGGGCCCCGGTGGCTACACCTTC. It codes for CASSSGSGGPGGYTF.

The V gene is TRBV18, the J gene TRBJ1-4; D is perhaps TRBD1 (6 bases). Between the trimmed V and J ends, which lost 3 bases and 6 bases, there was a span of 17 bases. CDR1 and CDR2 from the germline V gene are KGHSH and LQKENI. The CDR3 is 16 amino acids. The CDR3: CASSPPGANRDEKLFF. The CDR3 DNA reads TGTGCCAGCTCACCCCCGGGGGCGAACCGGGATGAAAAACTGTTTTTT.

V gene TRBV6-1 combines with J gene TRBJ2-3; the D is unclear. The germline gives CDR1 MNHNS, CDR2 SASEGT. The CDR3 length is 15 residues. V lost 6 bases and J 0 bases, leaving 13 bases between the germline ends. The CDR3 spells CASRKMESSTDTQYF. Written as DNA, the CDR3 is TGTGCCAGCAGGAAAATGGAGTCTAGCACAGATACGCAGTATTTT.

The chain combines TRBV5-1 with TRBJ2-1; D call uncertain. The CDR3 runs 13 residues. Per the germline V gene, CDR1 is SGHRS and CDR2 is YFSETQ. V lost 7 bases and J lost 0, with 8 bases in between. CDR3 in DNA: TGCGCCAGCGGCACGAGCTCCTACAATGAGCAGTTCTTC. It yields the protein CASGTSSYNEQFF.

Of note for this clone: A much larger clone lies one base from this, so it may be a read error. The V call is TRBV25-1, the J call TRBJ1-1, with a tentative D call TRBD1 (5 bases). The CDR3 extends over 13 amino acids. The germline V and J ends were trimmed by 6 bases and 1 base, with 9 bases remaining between them. The germline gives CDR1 MGHDK, CDR2 SYGVNS. CDR3 nucleotide sequence: TGTGCCAGCAGCCAGACAGAGAACACTGAAGCTTTCTTT. Translated, it gives CASSQTENTEAFF.

This sequence joins TRBV6-6 and TRBJ2-1; maybe TRBD2 (6 bases). Germline V CDR1 and CDR2: MNHNY, SVGAGI (reference sequence). The CDR3 totals 14 residues. V gave up 8 bases and J gave up 7 bases, with 18 bases separating them. CDR3 sequence: CASRPEGWGNEQFF. Written as DNA, the CDR3 is TGTGCCAGCCGCCCGGAGGGCTGGGGTAATGAGCAGTTCTTC.

The rearrangement links TRBV29-1 to TRBJ2-7; a possible D gene is TRBD1 (11 bases). V was shortened by 6 bases and J by 3 bases, with 21 bases between the two germline ends. This CDR3 is built from 15 residues. CDR1 and CDR2 from the germline V gene are SQVTM and ANQGSEA. CDR3 sequence reads: CSVGQGASGSYEQYF. The CDR3 DNA follows: TGCAGCGTCGGACAGGGGGCTAGCGGGAGCTACGAGCAGTACTTC.

The rearrangement joins TRBV4-2 to TRBJ2-7, with D perhaps TRBD2 (5 bases). CDR1 LGHNA and CDR2 YNFKEQ come from the germline V gene. Trimming took off 0 bases at V and 2 bases at J, with 11 bases between the two ends. CDR3 size: 15 residues. CDR3 protein: CASSQDFAGTYEQYF. The CDR3 DNA reads as TGTGCCAGCAGCCAAGATTTCGCCGGGACCTACGAGCAGTACTTC.

This clone has more than one count but fewer than ten. The chain carries TRBV5-4 and TRBJ1-3; tentative D call: TRBD1 (5 bases). The V gene lost 1 base and the J gene lost 3 bases, with 8 bases spanning the gap. CDR1 is SGHNT and CDR2 is YYREEE in the germline V gene (reference sequence). The CDR3 sequence is 14 residues long. As DNA, the CDR3 is TGTGCCAGCAGCTTGTGGGGGGTTGGAAACACCATATATTTT. It is translated as CASSLWGVGNTIYF. The variable domain in full, completed from reference TRBV5-4 and TRBJ1-3, reads ETGVTQSPTHLIKTRGQQVTLRCSSQSGHNTVSWYQQALGQGPQFIFQYYREEENGRGNFPPRFSGLQFPNYSSELNVNALELDDSALYLCASSLWGVGNTIYFGEGSWLTVV.

V and J are TRBV5-4 and TRBJ2-5; 7 nucleotides align to TRBD2. The closer fit of TRBJ2-7 to the DNA end suggests the J call may be wrong. Germline V gene sequence: CDR1 SGHNT, CDR2 YYREEE (reference sequence). CDR3 length equals 15 residues. Here the CDR3 DNA reads TGTGCCAGCAGCTCTCCGGGACTATCCTCCTACGAGCAGTACTTC. Translated, it gives CASSSPGLSSYEQYF.

V usage is TRBV30 and J usage is TRBJ1-4, with a tentative D call TRBD1 (5 bases). V was trimmed by 4 bases and J by 0 bases, leaving 27 bases between them. Germline V gives CDR1 GTSNPN, CDR2 SVGIG (reference sequence). The length of the CDR3 is 20 residues. CDR3 amino acids: CAWNWGISRTGPATNEKLFF. DNA for the CDR3: TGTGCCTGGAATTGGGGAATTAGCAGAACAGGCCCCGCAACTAATGAAAAACTGTTTTTT.

This clone has just one count. The chain is built from TRBV28 and TRBJ2-5; D not certain. With 3 bases removed from V and 5 bases from J, the gap between germline ends came to 22 bases. The CDR3 has 17 amino acids. The germline V gene has CDR1 MDHEN and CDR2 SYDVKM. The CDR3 loop is CASSFVWLAGSRETQYF. CDR3 coding DNA: TGTGCCAGCAGTTTCGTTTGGTTGGCTGGTAGCCGGGAGACCCAGTACTTC. The full variable domain, with the rest looked up from reference TRBV28 and TRBJ2-5, is DVKVTQSSRYLVKRTGEKVFLECVQDMDHENMFWYRQDPGLGLRLIYFSYDVKMKEKGDIPEGYSVSREKKERFSLILESASTNQTSMYLCASSFVWLAGSRETQYFGPGTRLLVL.